This TCR beta chain was retrieved from a study of T cell repertoires in cytomegalovirus infection. Overall study context: Evidence of both CMV infection and a matching HLA type came from public TCR beta signatures.

Worth noting for this clonotype: Its antigen is not known.

Study conclusions and caveats: Accumulated public TCR beta family frequency recognized individuals carrying CMV together with the relevant HLA. Dominating the ex vivo response were TCR beta clonotypes that were CMV-specific and HLA-C-restricted.

CDR1 is SNHLY, CDR2 FYNNEI, per germline. The CDR3 is made up of 16 amino acids. Trimming cost V 1 base and J 0 bases, with 10 bases left between them. Each CDR3 protein gets one entry after TCRdb re-called the reads with MiXCR. The sample holds more than 250,000 distinct CDR3 sequences, roughly an eighth seen once. The receptor comes from a human donor in good health (CMV status not recorded). Some clones in this sample may be carry-over from other donors' samples. Material for sequencing was PBMCs. The chain joins TRBV2 to TRBJ1-5; no clear D gene. In DNA, the CDR3 is TGTGCCAGCAGTGAAGGGCAGACTTATAGCAATCAGCCCCAGCATTTT. It yields the protein CASSEGQTYSNQPQHF.